The 32 T cell receptor beta chains below were found in one sample sequenced in a study of blood T cells in healthy people across ages. Through a sample-barcoded 5' primer and a J-beta primer mix, a second PCR was run for 7 to 11 cycles. TCRdb re-analysed the 5' RACE reads in MiXCR, keeping a single row per CDR3 protein. Of approximately 1,700,000 distinct CDR3 sequences in the sample, 30% to 40% were seen once. Sequencing was carried out using blood. These receptors originate from a human donor in good health.

In its sample, this clonotype was seen a few times. V gene TRBV15 combines with J gene TRBJ1-5; no clear D gene. CDR1 is LNHNV, CDR2 YYDKDF, per germline (reference sequence). V dropped 1 base and J dropped 2 bases, with 3 bases sitting between them. CDR3 length equals 13 residues. In DNA, the CDR3 is TGTGCCACCAGCAGAGTTGGCAATCAGCCCCAGCATTTT. Translation gives CATSRVGNQPQHF.

This chain links TRBV5-1 with TRBJ2-1, with 7 bases aligning to TRBD2. This CDR3 region has 14 residues. The ends lost 8 bases at V and 5 bases at J; junction bases unmatched: 10. Germline assignment: CDR1 SGHRS and CDR2 YFSETQ. The DNA of the CDR3 is TGCGCCAGTACCTATCGGGGGGTCAACAATGAGCAGTTCTTC. Encoded protein: CASTYRGVNNEQFF.

The chain joins TRBV29-1 to TRBJ2-7, with TRBD1 matching 7 bases. Germline loops: CDR1 SQVTM, CDR2 ANQGSEA. This CDR3 spans 14 amino acids. J lost 2 bases, V lost 4 bases, and 8 bases had no gene match. The CDR3 spells CSVGPGTAAYEQYF. CDR3 bases: TGCAGCGTTGGCCCCGGGACAGCAGCCTACGAGCAGTACTTC.

The gene calls are TRBV7-8 and TRBJ1-2; TRBD1 matches 9 bases. The CDR3 runs 16 residues. The J segment lost 2 bases and the V segment lost 4 bases, leaving 8 bases of the junction unmatched. Germline V lookup: CDR1 SGHVS, CDR2 FQNEAQ. This CDR3 is CASSYLLGTGNYGYTF. CDR3 nucleotides: TGTGCCAGCAGCTACCTACTTGGGACAGGGAACTATGGCTACACCTTC.

The rearrangement links TRBV7-9 to TRBJ2-7; 10 bases fit TRBD1. Germline V gene lookup returns CDR1 SEHNR and CDR2 FQNEAQ (reference sequence). This CDR3 has 16 residues. Trimming cost V 6 bases and J 2 bases; bases outside gene matches: 10. CDR3 protein: CASRGQGTGVAYEQYF. CDR3 DNA: TGTGCCAGCAGAGGTCAGGGGACAGGGGTCGCCTACGAGCAGTACTTC.

The CDR3 here is CASSSTPPDTQYF. The CDR3 bases are TGTGCCAGCAGCTCGACACCACCCGATACGCAGTATTTT. The chain has TRBV21-1 and TRBJ2-3. TRBV21-1 is a documented pseudogene. The CDR3 sequence is 13 residues long.

This rearrangement joins TRBV5-1 to TRBJ2-5; 7 positions agree with TRBD2. The junction had 10 bases not matched to a gene; V was cut back by 0 bases and J by 2 bases. Germline loops: CDR1 SGHRS, CDR2 YFSETQ. The CDR3 is 17 residues long. CDR3 residues: CASSLGDYQSGQETQYF. The CDR3 DNA reads as TGCGCCAGCAGCTTGGGGGACTACCAAAGTGGGCAAGAGACCCAGTACTTC.

The chain has TRBV7-2 and TRBJ1-2; D is unresolved. V gave up 6 bases and J gave up 3 bases, with 11 bases separating them. This CDR3 has 13 amino acids. Germline V CDR1 and CDR2: SGHTA, FQGNSA. The DNA of the CDR3 is TGTGCCAGCAGGGAAGGTTCGGACTATGGCTACACCTTC. This sequence encodes CASREGSDYGYTF.

The chain carries TRBV14 and TRBJ2-7; D gene unclear. This CDR3 region has 14 residues. V was cut by 3 bases and J by 7 bases, with 16 bases left in between. CDR1 and CDR2 from the germline V gene are SGHDN and FVKESK. In DNA form, the CDR3 reads TGTGCCAGCAGCCACCAAGACAAGGCCGGGGAGCAGTACTTC. Protein: CASSHQDKAGEQYF. Based on the CDR3 plus reference TRBV14 and TRBJ2-7, the full variable domain is EAGVTQFPSHSVIEKGQTVTLRCDPISGHDNLYWYRRVMGKEIKFLLHFVKESKQDESGMPNNRFLAERTGGTYSTLKVQPAELEDSGVYFCASSHQDKAGEQYFGPGTRLTVT.

A word on this clonotype: A single base separates this from a much larger clone, so it may be a read error. The rearrangement links TRBV2 to TRBJ2-5; D might be TRBD2 (5 bases). This CDR3 contains 13 residues. Per the germline V gene, CDR1 is SNHLY and CDR2 is FYNNEI. V dropped 8 bases and J dropped 11 bases, with 21 bases sitting between them. In DNA form, the CDR3 reads TGTGCCAGCGCCGGGGAGTCCTACAATGAGCAGTACTTC. Protein sequence: CASAGESYNEQYF.

In DNA form, the CDR3 reads TGTGCCAGCAGCTTAGTGACAGTGAGCACAGATACGCAGTATTTT. This sequence encodes CASSLVTVSTDTQYF. This sequence joins TRBV7-2 and TRBJ2-3, with D maybe TRBD1 (5 bases). The CDR3 consists of 15 residues. Between the trimmed V and J ends, which lost 1 base and 0 bases, there was a span of 8 bases. CDR1 and CDR2 from the germline V gene are SGHTA and FQGNSA.

Concerning this clonotype itself: Being one base from a much bigger clone, this may be a read error. This rearrangement joins TRBV7-2 to TRBJ2-6, with a weak D call TRBD1 (5 bases). Germline V gene lookup returns CDR1 SGHTA and CDR2 FQGNSA. CDR3 length: 15 residues. CDR3 coding DNA: TGTGCCAGCAGTCTAACCTTTGCTGGGGCCAACATCCTGACTTTC. The encoded protein is CASSLTFAGANILTF.

The CDR3 nucleotides read TGTGCCAGCACCTTCGACAGGGTGGATTCACCCCTCCACTTT. This codes for CASTFDRVDSPLHF. The genes are TRBV7-9 and TRBJ1-6; 7 bases match TRBD1. The CDR3 covers 14 residues. Germline V lookup: CDR1 SEHNR, CDR2 FQNEAQ (reference sequence). Unmatched junction bases numbered 8, after V lost 7 bases and J lost 8 bases.

The V and J genes are TRBV20-1 and TRBJ2-3; TRBD1 or TRBD2 may be the D gene (6 bases each). CDR1 is DFQATT and CDR2 is SNEGSKA in the germline V gene (reference sequence). With 6 bases removed from V and 4 bases from J, the gap between germline ends came to 26 bases. The CDR3 is 17 amino acids. The CDR3 region is CSAESVGGTGGPDTQYF. CDR3 coding DNA: TGCAGTGCAGAGAGCGTGGGGGGAACCGGGGGCCCAGATACGCAGTATTTT.

This clonotype was observed a few times. The chain uses TRBV5-1 and TRBJ1-4, with D perhaps TRBD1 (6 bases). V lost 0 bases, J lost 7 bases, and 19 bases lay in between. The CDR3 runs to 17 residues. CDR1 is SGHRS, CDR2 YFSETQ, per germline. The CDR3: CASSLAQGGGSTEKLFF. The CDR3 nucleotides are TGCGCCAGCAGCTTGGCCCAAGGGGGGGGTTCGACTGAAAAACTGTTTTTT.

J is TRBJ1-2 and V is TRBV15; the match to TRBD1 covers 8 bases. With V trimmed by 3 bases and J by 6 bases, 6 bases remained unmatched. Germline loops: CDR1 LNHNV, CDR2 YYDKDF (reference sequence). This CDR3 has 14 amino acids. CDR3 DNA: TGTGCCACCAGCAGGATACAGGGGGAAGATGGCTACACCTTC. Its protein is CATSRIQGEDGYTF.

This clonotype was seen only a few times. The chain uses TRBV7-2 and TRBJ2-7; D gene ambiguous. The CDR3 consists of 14 residues. V lost 5 bases, J lost 3 bases, and 14 bases lay in between. CDR1 and CDR2 from the germline V gene are SGHTA and FQGNSA. DNA of the CDR3: TGTGCCAGCAGCCCATCCCACCGTCGCTACGAGCAGTACTTC. Protein sequence: CASSPSHRRYEQYF.

This clonotype was counted only a few times. The chain employs TRBV20-1 and TRBJ1-1, with D maybe TRBD1 (5 bases). The CDR3 spans 15 residues. Deletions cut 5 bases from V and 4 bases from J, with 20 bases between. Per the germline V gene, CDR1 is DFQATT and CDR2 is SNEGSKA (reference sequence). The CDR3 nucleotides read TGCAGTGCTGGGGGGACGGGAGGGACGGGCACTGAAGCTTTCTTT. Its translation: CSAGGTGGTGTEAFF.

This clonotype was observed a few times. V is TRBV5-1 and J is TRBJ1-1; D is unresolved. The CDR3 runs 15 residues. Germline loops: CDR1 SGHRS, CDR2 YFSETQ. V lost 0 bases and J lost 4, with 13 bases in between. As DNA, the CDR3 is TGCGCCAGCAGCTTGGAGTTTGGCCTGCTCACTGAAGCTTTCTTT. Amino acids: CASSLEFGLLTEAFF.

This clonotype was found many times. The rearrangement uses TRBV5-1 and TRBJ1-1; TRBD1 aligns across 8 bases. Germline values: CDR1 SGHRS, CDR2 YFSETQ. Trimming at V came to 3 bases and at J to 6 bases, leaving 10 bases not matched to a gene. This CDR3 comprises 15 residues. CDR3 sequence: CASSSLPGQGAEAFF. CDR3 DNA sequence: TGCGCCAGCAGCTCCCTCCCCGGACAGGGCGCTGAAGCTTTCTTT.

This clonotype has a handful of counts. Since a much larger clone is just one base distant, this may be a read error. The V call is TRBV20-1, the J call TRBJ2-5; 15 positions match TRBD2. The CDR3 is made up of 14 amino acids. The V gene end was trimmed by 5 bases and the J gene end by 2 bases; junction bases not matched to a gene: 0. The V gene's germline CDR1 is DFQATT and CDR2 SNEGSKA (reference sequence). CDR3 bases: TGCAGTGCTGGACTAGCGGGGGGGCAAGAGACCCAGTACTTC. Protein product: CSAGLAGGQETQYF.

This chain connects TRBV20-1 to TRBJ2-1; D gene uncertain. V shed 2 bases and J shed 0 bases, with 5 bases lying between them. CDR1 DFQATT and CDR2 SNEGSKA come from the germline V gene (reference sequence). This CDR3 region has 13 residues. CDR3 residues: CSARFGSYNEQFF. The CDR3 nucleotides are TGCAGTGCTAGATTCGGCTCCTACAATGAGCAGTTCTTC.

Comments on this clonotype: The junction and the germline gene differ at one end; a read error may be behind it. This chain connects TRBV7-3 to TRBJ2-1; the match to TRBD2 covers 11 bases. This CDR3 spans 14 amino acids. Per germline, CDR1 SGHTA and CDR2 FQGTGA. For the CDR3, the DNA is TGTGCCAGCAGCCGTTCACTAGCGGGGGTTGAGAAGTTCTTC. Protein: CASSRSLAGVEKFF. Variable domain in full (rest from reference TRBV7-3 and TRBJ2-1): GAGVSQTPSNKVTEKGKYVELRCDPISGHTALYWYRQSLGQGPEFLIYFQGTGAADDSGLPNDRFFAVRPEGSVSTLKIQRTERGDSAVYLCASSRSLAGVEKFFGPGTRLTVL.

This chain joins TRBV15 and TRBJ2-7; TRBD2 matches 10 bases. The CDR3 loop spans 16 amino acids. CDR1 LNHNV and CDR2 YYDKDF come from the germline V gene (reference sequence). Unmatched junction bases numbered 12, after V lost 3 bases and J lost 7 bases. CDR3 loop: CATSSSFLAGVGEQYF. The CDR3 DNA follows: TGTGCCACCAGCAGCTCTTTCCTAGCGGGGGTTGGGGAGCAGTACTTC.

This rearrangement joins TRBV12-3 or TRBV12-4 to TRBJ2-3; D unresolved. V was cut by 2 bases and J by 1 base, with 10 bases left in between. The CDR3 has 15 amino acids. For the CDR3, the DNA is TGTGCCAGCAGTTTAAGGGCGCTCGGCACAGATACGCAGTATTTT. Its translation: CASSLRALGTDTQYF.

This clonotype occurred a few times. The V gene is TRBV24-1, the J gene TRBJ2-3; D is perhaps TRBD1 (6 bases). Trimming took 1 base from V and 2 from J, leaving 12 bases between them. The CDR3 covers 16 residues. Looked up from germline, CDR1 is KGHDR and CDR2 is SFDVKD. The CDR3 loop reads CATSDLRDTSTDTQYF. The DNA for the CDR3 is TGTGCCACCAGTGATTTACGGGACACTTCCACAGATACGCAGTATTTT.

This clonotype came up a few times. This chain joins TRBV3-1 and TRBJ1-2, with TRBD1 as a possible D gene (5 bases). The CDR3 has 14 residues. Germline V gene sequence: CDR1 LGHDT, CDR2 YNNKEL (reference sequence). Trimming left V 1 base short and J 4 bases short, with 10 bases between. The CDR3 protein is CASSQGGDGYGYTF. The CDR3 nucleotides read TGTGCCAGCAGCCAAGGAGGGGACGGCTATGGCTACACCTTC.

The chain employs TRBV29-1 and TRBJ2-5, with 12 bases matching TRBD2. The CDR3 loop spans 17 amino acids. After removal of 1 base from V and 0 bases from J, the junction contained 6 bases not matched to a gene. Germline loops: CDR1 SQVTM, CDR2 ANQGSEA. For the CDR3, the DNA is TGCAGCGTTGAAGGCGGACTAGCGGGGAAGTACCAAGAGACCCAGTACTTC. Protein: CSVEGGLAGKYQETQYF.

This clonotype was seen a handful of times. V usage is TRBV9 and J usage is TRBJ2-7; D could derive from TRBD1 or TRBD2 (6 bases each). The germline gives CDR1 SGDLS, CDR2 YYNGEE. The CDR3 consists of 15 residues. Trimming removed 0 bases at V and 2 bases at J, with 12 bases between. The CDR3, as DNA: TGTGCCAGCAGCGTAGGAATCGGGGGCCCCTACGAGCAGTACTTC. Translating gives CASSVGIGGPYEQYF.

The chain joins TRBV7-2 to TRBJ1-5; 8 bases fit TRBD1. The CDR3 spans 15 residues. V shed 0 bases, J shed 7 bases, and the junction held 5 bases outside the gene matches. The germline V gene encodes CDR1 SGHTA and CDR2 FQGNSA. The CDR3 coding sequence is TGTGCCAGCAGCTTAGCCAGGGGGCAGGGACAGCCCCAGCATTTT. It codes for CASSLARGQGQPQHF.

The V and J genes are TRBV12-3 or TRBV12-4 and TRBJ1-2; D uncertain. The CDR3 extends over 13 amino acids. V was shortened by 7 bases and J by 4 bases, with 13 bases between the two germline ends. CDR3 bases: TGTGCCAGCACCCCAGAGTTTGCCTATGGCTACACCTTC. Translation: CASTPEFAYGYTF.

This chain uses TRBV5-5 with TRBJ1-2; possible D gene TRBD1, 5 bases. Germline V CDR1 and CDR2: SGHKS, YYEKEE (reference sequence). The V gene lost 1 base and the J gene lost 2 bases, with 18 bases spanning the gap. The CDR3 spans 17 residues. For the CDR3, the DNA is TGTGCCAGCAGCTTGAGATTTGGGGGATTTGCCAACTATGGCTACACCTTC. Residues: CASSLRFGGFANYGYTF. Drawing the rest from reference TRBV5-5 and TRBJ1-2, the complete variable domain is DAGVTQSPTHLIKTRGQQVTLRCSPISGHKSVSWYQQVLGQGPQFIFQYYEKEERGRGNFPDRFSARQFPNYSSELNVNALLLGDSALYLCASSLRFGGFANYGYTFGSGTRLTVV.